Each of the 16 T cell receptor beta chains below was sequenced from the same sample in a study of identical twins. One entry per CDR3 protein results from TCRdb running MiXCR on the 5' RACE reads. The sample consists of 500,000 or so distinct CDR3 sequences, under 25% of them appearing once. Separately, the same data were catalogued under a study of T cells expressing NK-cell markers.

The material sequenced was CD4+ T cells sorted from blood. These receptors originate from a woman between 18 and 29 years old in good health.

This clonotype was counted a few times. The V call is TRBV20-1, the J call TRBJ2-3; unclear D gene. The germline V gene encodes CDR1 DFQATT and CDR2 SNEGSKA (reference sequence). Trimming removed 2 bases at V and 0 bases at J, with 12 bases between. This CDR3 has 15 residues. CDR3 region: CSARSPFSSTDTQYF. CDR3 in DNA: TGCAGTGCTAGATCTCCGTTTTCTAGCACAGATACGCAGTATTTT.

In its sample, this clonotype was seen a few times. CDR3 region: CSAESSGHYSYEQYF. In DNA form, the CDR3 reads TGCAGTGCAGAGTCTAGCGGCCACTACTCCTACGAGCAGTACTTC. The rearrangement joins TRBV20-1 to TRBJ2-7; TRBD2 agrees at 7 bases. The CDR3 is 15 residues long. CDR1 is DFQATT and CDR2 is SNEGSKA in the germline V gene (reference sequence). The V gene end was trimmed by 6 bases and the J gene end by 0 bases; junction bases not matched to a gene: 11.

The V gene is TRBV3-1, the J gene TRBJ2-1; 10 nucleotides agree with TRBD2. Germline trimming cut 1 base from V and 1 base from J; bases unmatched to any gene: 13. The germline V gene has CDR1 LGHDT and CDR2 YNNKEL (reference sequence). This CDR3 contains 20 residues. The DNA for the CDR3 is TGTGCCAGCAGCCAAGTTTACCCACATTCTAGCGGGAGATCCTACAATGAGCAGTTCTTC. Its translation is CASSQVYPHSSGRSYNEQFF.

The chain is built from TRBV11-1 and TRBJ2-7; a weak D match, TRBD2 (6 bases). CDR3 length equals 20 residues. Germline V gene lookup returns CDR1 SGHAT and CDR2 FQDESV (reference sequence). Trimming took 2 bases from V and 0 from J, leaving 26 bases between them. The DNA for the CDR3 is TGTGCCAGCAGCTTAAAGCTCGGGTCGGGAGAATATTTGGTCTCCTACGAGCAGTACTTC. Its protein is CASSLKLGSGEYLVSYEQYF. Full variable domain (rest looked up from reference TRBV11-1 and TRBJ2-7): EAEVAQSPRYKITEKSQAVAFWCDPISGHATLYWYRQILGQGPELLVQFQDESVVDDSQLPKDRFSAERLKGVDSTLKIQPAELGDSAMYLCASSLKLGSGEYLVSYEQYFGPGTRLTVT.

The genes are TRBV5-5 and TRBJ2-7; the D call may be TRBD1 or TRBD2 (5 bases each). CDR1 SGHKS and CDR2 YYEKEE come from the germline V gene (reference sequence). Trimming removed 1 base at V and 6 bases at J, with 11 bases between. CDR3 size: 13 residues. The CDR3 coding sequence is TGTGCCAGCAGCTTGTCAGGGACGGCCGAGCAGTACTTC. This encodes CASSLSGTAEQYF.

This sequence joins TRBV20-1 and TRBJ1-4, with TRBD1 matching over 8 bases. J lost 0 bases, V lost 8 bases, and 2 bases had no gene match. CDR1 DFQATT and CDR2 SNEGSKA come from the germline V gene (reference sequence). There are 13 residues in the CDR3. CDR3 region: CSTTGATNEKLFF. The CDR3 DNA sequence: TGCAGTACGACAGGGGCAACTAATGAAAAACTGTTTTTT.

The CDR3 loop is CASSQDSLAGVGTGELFF. The CDR3 region has the DNA TGCGCCAGCAGCCAAGACAGCCTAGCGGGAGTTGGGACCGGGGAGCTGTTTTTT. This rearrangement joins TRBV4-1 to TRBJ2-2, with 10 bases identical to TRBD2. V lost 0 bases, J lost 5 bases, and 9 bases stayed unmatched. The CDR3 has 18 amino acids. Per germline, CDR1 MGHRA and CDR2 YSYEKL.

The chain is built from TRBV9 and TRBJ2-7; D gene ambiguous. In germline, CDR1 is SGDLS, CDR2 YYNGEE. Trimming left V 2 bases short and J 1 base short, with 10 bases between. The CDR3 runs to 14 residues. DNA for the CDR3: TGTGCCAGCAGCGTTGACCCCGCATCCTACGAGCAGTACTTC. This sequence encodes CASSVDPASYEQYF.

The chain links TRBV19 to TRBJ1-5; D is perhaps TRBD1 (5 bases). The CDR3 is 14 amino acids. The V gene's germline CDR1 is LNHDA and CDR2 SQIVND (reference sequence). V was trimmed by 7 bases and J by 4 bases, leaving 14 bases between them. In DNA form, the CDR3 reads TGTGCCAGTATGCTAGGACAACCAAATCAGCCCCAGCATTTT. Translated: CASMLGQPNQPQHF.

This clonotype was seen more than once but under ten times. The J gene is TRBJ1-2, the V gene TRBV6-2 or TRBV6-3, with D perhaps matching TRBD1 (5 bases). Germline lookup yields CDR1 MNHEY and CDR2 SVGEGT. The length of the CDR3 is 13 residues. Trimming pared 4 bases from V and 8 bases from J, leaving 14 bases between. The CDR3 DNA sequence: TGTGCCAGCAGTTTAAAACAGGTCTACGGCTACACCTTC. Amino acid sequence: CASSLKQVYGYTF.

Remarks on this clonotype: Germline is not matched at one junction end, which may reflect a read error. The chain couples TRBV5-1 to TRBJ1-1, with D possibly matching TRBD1 (6 bases). CDR3 length: 14 amino acids. Germline CDR1 and CDR2: SGHRS and YFSETQ. The CDR3 region is CASSSTRGLTQAFF. As DNA, the CDR3 is TGCGCCAGCAGCTCTACCAGGGGCCTCACTCAAGCTTTCTTT.

This chain connects TRBV20-1 to TRBJ2-3; D not resolved. V was trimmed by 0 bases and J by 5 bases, leaving 9 bases between them. The CDR3 has 13 residues. CDR1 DFQATT and CDR2 SNEGSKA come from the germline V gene (reference sequence). The CDR3 DNA is TGCAGTGCTAGAGATGATATCCGAGATACGCAGTATTTT. This translates into CSARDDIRDTQYF.

V gene TRBV5-6 combines with J gene TRBJ1-1; D may be TRBD1 (6 bases). The germline V gene has CDR1 SGHDT and CDR2 YYEEEE. The CDR3 has 16 residues. The V gene lost 0 bases and the J gene lost 3 bases, with 15 bases spanning the gap. As DNA, the CDR3 is TGTGCCAGCAGCTTGGATAGGGGGACGGAGTACACTGAAGCTTTCTTT. Translated: CASSLDRGTEYTEAFF.

The genes are TRBV7-3 and TRBJ2-1; unclear D gene. CDR1 and CDR2 (germline): SGHTA, FQGTGA. CDR3 length: 15 residues. Trimming removed 5 bases from V and 0 bases from J, with 11 bases in between. The DNA for the CDR3 is TGTGCCAGCAGCGATAATCCGAGCTCCTACAATGAGCAGTTCTTC. Translation gives CASSDNPSSYNEQFF.

The CDR3 sequence: CSARDLSGRRNEQFF. For the CDR3, the DNA is TGCAGTGCTAGAGATTTGAGCGGGAGACGGAATGAGCAGTTCTTC. This rearrangement joins TRBV20-1 to TRBJ2-1; 8 positions agree with TRBD2. From germline, CDR1 is DFQATT and CDR2 SNEGSKA (reference sequence). The CDR3 is made up of 15 amino acids. V lost 0 bases to trimming and J lost 7 bases; unmatched junction nucleotides: 8.

The table lists this clonotype with a count of one. A junction boundary mismatches the germline segment, possibly from a read error. This chain connects TRBV7-6 to TRBJ2-2; D is possibly TRBD2 (5 bases). CDR1 SGHVS and CDR2 FNYEAQ come from the germline V gene. The CDR3 covers 14 residues. In nucleotides, the CDR3 is TGTGCCAGCAGCTTAGACGGGAACGCCGGGGAGCTGTTTTTT. Translated, it gives CASSLDGNAGELFF.